This T cell receptor (beta chain) was sequenced during a study of T cells expressing NK-cell markers. About the study: Of eight sequenced donors, seven were HCMV-seropositive and one HCMV-seronegative. General study points: A few donors likewise had their CD3+CD56-NKG2C+ fraction led by these clonotypes.

In regard to this clonotype: No antigen is known for it.

Germline V gene data show CDR1 as SGDLS and CDR2 as YYNGEE. The CDR3 extends over 13 amino acids. Generation of TCR beta cDNA was performed by 5'RACE template switching incorporating UMIs. TCRdb reprocessed the 5' RACE reads, keeping one entry per CDR3 protein, no DNA. The sample table includes around 380,000 distinct CDR3 sequences. The chain couples TRBV9 to TRBJ2-1. The origin of this receptor is a woman aged 45 to 65 in good health. Sequencing was performed on blood T cells: a sorted CD56 or NKG2C T cell subset, CD4+ or CD8+ T cells, or bulk PBMC T cells (not recorded which). CDR3: CASSAGLLSEQFF.